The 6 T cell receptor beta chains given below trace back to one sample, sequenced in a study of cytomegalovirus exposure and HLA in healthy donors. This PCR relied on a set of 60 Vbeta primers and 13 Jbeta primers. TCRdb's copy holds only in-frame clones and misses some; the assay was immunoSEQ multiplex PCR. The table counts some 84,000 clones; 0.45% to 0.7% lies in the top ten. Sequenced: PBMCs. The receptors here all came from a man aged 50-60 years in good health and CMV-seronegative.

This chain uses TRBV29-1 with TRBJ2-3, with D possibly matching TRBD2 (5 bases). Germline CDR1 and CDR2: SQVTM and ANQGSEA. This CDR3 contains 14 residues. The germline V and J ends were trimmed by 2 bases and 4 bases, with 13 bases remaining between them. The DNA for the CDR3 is TGCAGCGTTGAAATGAGTACTAGTCCAGATACGCAGTATTTT. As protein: CSVEMSTSPDTQYF.

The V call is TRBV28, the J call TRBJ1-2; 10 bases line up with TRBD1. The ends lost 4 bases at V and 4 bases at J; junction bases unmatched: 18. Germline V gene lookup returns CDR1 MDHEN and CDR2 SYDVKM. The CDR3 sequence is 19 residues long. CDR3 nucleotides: TGTGCCAGCAGTTCCCCTTTCGGGGGGACAGGGGCTTGGGGCTATGGCTACACCTTC. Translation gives CASSSPFGGTGAWGYGYTF.

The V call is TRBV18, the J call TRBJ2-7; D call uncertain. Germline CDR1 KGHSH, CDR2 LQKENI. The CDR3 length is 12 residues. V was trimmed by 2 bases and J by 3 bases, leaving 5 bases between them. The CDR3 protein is CASSPNSYEQYF. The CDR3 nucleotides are TGTGCCAGCTCACCAAATAGCTACGAGCAGTACTTC.

In nucleotides, the CDR3 is TGTGCCATCAGCCTTACCTTCAGTACTAGCAGCGAGCAGTACTTC. Translated: CAISLTFSTSSEQYF. The rearrangement uses TRBV10-3 and TRBJ2-7; TRBD2 is a possible D gene (6 bases). CDR1 and CDR2 (germline): ENHRY, SYGVKD. The V and J ends lost 6 bases and 6 bases respectively, with 21 bases between them. The CDR3 has 15 amino acids.

CDR3: CASSSTDRGTPLRNTEAFF. The DNA of the CDR3 is TGTGCCAGCAGCTCCACCGACAGGGGGACTCCCCTTAGGAACACTGAAGCTTTCTTT. V gene TRBV11-2 combines with J gene TRBJ1-1; 9 bases fit TRBD1. After removal of 4 bases from V and 1 base from J, the junction contained 16 bases not matched to a gene. The germline CDR1 and CDR2 sequences are SGHAT and FQNNGV. The CDR3 sequence is 19 residues long.

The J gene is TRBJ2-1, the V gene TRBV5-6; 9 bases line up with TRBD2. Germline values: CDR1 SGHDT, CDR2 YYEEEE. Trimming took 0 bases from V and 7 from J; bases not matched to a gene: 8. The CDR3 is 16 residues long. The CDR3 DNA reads TGTGCCAGCAGCTTGGAGTTGCGGGGGGGGTGGAATGAGCAGTTCTTC. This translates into CASSLELRGGWNEQFF.